Each of the 25 T cell receptor beta chains below was sequenced from the same sample in a study of T cell responses to AZD1222 COVID-19 vaccine (TCRdb year 2021). The time point tag for this specimen amounts to: baseline before first vaccination. Library preparation was by the immunoSEQ multiplex PCR assay. In TCRdb, the immuneACCESS table is reduced to in-frame sequences with V and J assigned. These tables do not hold every clone; where another copy was compared, an unresolved V gene accounts for under half, and the others remain unexplained. The sample profile shows approximately 68,000 clones; around 88% of them were found once. 15% to 20% of the sample comes from the top ten. The sequences come from peripheral blood, collected on day 0 of AZD1222 vaccination. These receptors were collected from an adult in good health.

The chain uses TRBV11-1 and TRBJ2-7; TRBD2 matches at 12 bases. Germline values: CDR1 SGHAT, CDR2 FQDESV (reference sequence). The CDR3 totals 17 residues. J was trimmed by 3 bases and V by 0 bases; bases with no gene match: 6. CDR3 residues: CASSLAGLAGFSYEQYF. CDR3 DNA: TGTGCCAGCAGCTTAGCAGGACTAGCGGGATTCAGCTACGAGCAGTACTTC.

The rearrangement uses TRBV19 and TRBJ1-5; possibly TRBD1 for D (5 bases). From germline, CDR1 is LNHDA and CDR2 SQIVND (reference sequence). Trimming removed 3 bases from V and 4 bases from J, with 19 bases in between. The CDR3 is 17 residues long. CDR3 in DNA: TGTGCCAGTAGTATCCCCACCGCAGGGTTACTAAATCAGCCCCAGCATTTT. Translation gives CASSIPTAGLLNQPQHF.

This clone was picked up one time. The J gene is TRBJ2-1, the V gene TRBV24-1; 8 nucleotides align to TRBD2. Germline V CDR1 and CDR2: KGHDR, SFDVKD. V was clipped by 7 bases and J by 4 bases; unmatched bases: 20. The CDR3 totals 19 residues. CDR3 bases: TGTGCCACCAGATCCTCGCCCGAGCGGGAGCGGGAGAGATACAATGAGCAGTTCTTC. Translated, it gives CATRSSPERERERYNEQFF.

This chain connects TRBV7-2 to TRBJ2-3; 12 positions agree with TRBD2. With V trimmed by 4 bases and J by 2 bases, 10 bases remained unmatched. CDR1 and CDR2 (germline): SGHTA, FQGNSA. This CDR3 is 18 amino acids long. The DNA for the CDR3 is TGTGCCAGCAGCTGGGGGCCTAGCGGGGGGGCCCCCACAGATACGCAGTATTTT. Translating gives CASSWGPSGGAPTDTQYF.

The chain recombines TRBV27 with TRBJ2-2; D is unclear. The V gene lost 8 bases and the J gene lost 5 bases, with 9 bases spanning the gap. This CDR3 spans 12 amino acids. The germline CDR1 and CDR2 sequences are MNHEY and SMNVEV (reference sequence). The CDR3 DNA reads as TGTGCCAGCGGATTGAGGACCGGGGAGCTGTTTTTT. Protein sequence: CASGLRTGELFF.

V is TRBV30 and J is TRBJ1-5, with TRBD1 identical over 8 bases. Germline CDR1 reads GTSNPN; CDR2 reads SVGIG (reference sequence). This CDR3 has 14 residues. With 5 bases clipped from V and 2 bases from J, the junction kept 5 bases outside the gene matches. The CDR3 protein is CAWGGTGGNQPQHF. CDR3 coding DNA: TGTGCCTGGGGCGGGACAGGAGGCAATCAGCCCCAGCATTTT. Using reference TRBV30 and TRBJ1-5 for the parts outside the CDR3, the full variable domain is SQTIHQWPATLVQPVGSPLSLECTVEGTSNPNLYWYRQAAGRGLQLLFYSVGIGQISSEVPQNLSASRPQDRQFILSSKKLLLSDSGFYLCAWGGTGGNQPQHFGDGTRLSIL.

CDR3 region: CATSRGSSYNEQFF. In DNA, the CDR3 is TGTGCCACCAGTCGCGGGAGCTCCTACAATGAGCAGTTCTTC. The genes are TRBV24-1 and TRBJ2-1, with 7 bases that match TRBD2. The CDR3 consists of 14 residues. Trimming removed 6 bases from V and 0 bases from J; junction bases left unmatched: 1. In germline, CDR1 is KGHDR, CDR2 SFDVKD.

For the CDR3, the DNA is TGCGCCAGCAGCTTGGCGGGGGGGCCGGGCGAGCAGTACTTC. Residues: CASSLAGGPGEQYF. The chain employs TRBV5-1 and TRBJ2-7, with 8 bases identical to TRBD2. This CDR3 comprises 14 residues. The V segment lost 0 bases and the J segment 6 bases; nucleotides outside the gene matches: 5. CDR1 and CDR2 from the germline V gene are SGHRS and YFSETQ. Supplemented by reference TRBV5-1 and TRBJ2-7, the full variable domain reads KAGVTQTPRYLIKTRGQQVTLSCSPISGHRSVSWYQQTPGQGLQFLFEYFSETQRNKGNFPGRFSGRQFSNSRSEMNVSTLELGDSALYLCASSLAGGPGEQYFGPGTRLTVT.

The V and J genes are TRBV9 and TRBJ2-7; D remains ambiguous. Germline V lookup: CDR1 SGDLS, CDR2 YYNGEE. V gave up 4 bases and J gave up 4 bases, with 15 bases separating them. The CDR3 is made up of 14 amino acids. The CDR3 reads CASSPSWLVYEQYF. The CDR3 DNA reads TGTGCCAGCAGCCCCAGCTGGTTGGTATACGAGCAGTACTTC. Complete variable domain (other parts from reference TRBV9 and TRBJ2-7): DSGVTQTPKHLITATGQRVTLRCSPRSGDLSVYWYQQSLDQGLQFLIQYYNGEERAKGNILERFSAQQFPDLHSELNLSSLELGDSALYFCASSPSWLVYEQYFGPGTRLTVT.

The chain employs TRBV6-1 and TRBJ2-2; 8 nucleotides agree with TRBD2. The CDR3 spans 16 residues. Germline trimming cut 4 bases from V and 4 bases from J; bases unmatched to any gene: 8. In germline, CDR1 is MNHNS, CDR2 SASEGT. The chain's CDR3 is CASSATPGGITGELFF. The CDR3 DNA reads as TGTGCCAGCAGTGCTACCCCGGGAGGGATCACCGGGGAGCTGTTTTTT.

The CDR3 reads CASSRDLYEQYF. The CDR3 coding sequence is TGTGCCAGCAGTCGGGATCTCTACGAGCAGTACTTC. The V call is TRBV2, the J call TRBJ2-7, with a weak D call TRBD2 (5 bases). The ends were cut back, 5 bases at V and 3 bases at J, with 8 bases in the middle. The germline CDR1 and CDR2 sequences are SNHLY and FYNNEI. This CDR3 comprises 12 residues.

The rearrangement joins TRBV4-1 to TRBJ2-3; 11 bases are a match to TRBD1. The CDR3 runs to 17 residues. Germline V gene data show CDR1 as MGHRA and CDR2 as YSYEKL. With 0 bases clipped from V and 4 bases from J, the junction kept 6 bases outside the gene matches. DNA for the CDR3: TGCGCCAGCAGCCAAGATAGTCCGGGACAGGGGGCAGATACGCAGTATTTT. Its protein product is CASSQDSPGQGADTQYF.

This clone was seen once. The CDR3 region has the DNA TGTGCCAGCAGCTTTAAGAGGACAGTCCCTGGGACCGGGGAGCTGTTTTTT. Translating it yields CASSFKRTVPGTGELFF. This chain joins TRBV7-8 and TRBJ2-2, with D maybe TRBD1 (6 bases). Trimming pared 3 bases from V and 5 bases from J, leaving 19 bases between. Per the germline V gene, CDR1 is SGHVS and CDR2 is FQNEAQ. CDR3 length: 17 residues.

The chain employs TRBV11-2 and TRBJ2-7; 8 positions match TRBD1. The CDR3 consists of 15 residues. V lost 5 bases, J lost 3 bases, and 9 bases stayed unmatched. Germline CDR1 and CDR2: SGHAT and FQNNGV. The CDR3 nucleotides are TGTGCCAGCAGCGACGACAGGGGAATTTTCTACGAGCAGTACTTC. Amino acids: CASSDDRGIFYEQYF.

This chain links TRBV2 with TRBJ1-3; D perhaps matches TRBD1 (5 bases). There are 13 residues in the CDR3. CDR1 and CDR2 from the germline V gene are SNHLY and FYNNEI. The ends were cut back, 11 bases at V and 2 bases at J, with 13 bases in the middle. The CDR3 DNA reads as TGTGCCGGGGGACCCACCCCTGGAAACACCATATATTTT. Residues: CAGGPTPGNTIYF.

The J gene is TRBJ1-5, the V gene TRBV24-1; TRBD1 agrees at 7 bases. The junction had 14 bases not matched to a gene; V was cut back by 4 bases and J by 9 bases. CDR3 length: 16 amino acids. The germline CDR1 and CDR2 sequences are KGHDR and SFDVKD. CDR3 nucleotide sequence: TGTGCCACCAGTGACCCTGGACAGGCGGGCGGCGGGCCCCAGCATTTT. This translates into CATSDPGQAGGGPQHF.

The gene calls are TRBV7-8 and TRBJ2-1, with TRBD1 matching 10 bases. CDR1 SGHVS and CDR2 FQNEAQ come from the germline V gene. The CDR3 length is 14 residues. The ends lost 9 bases at V and 5 bases at J; junction bases unmatched: 7. CDR3 coding DNA: TGTGCCAGTTCCGGGACAGGGGTGAACAATGAGCAGTTCTTC. Protein sequence: CASSGTGVNNEQFF.

The chain uses TRBV10-1 and TRBJ1-2; D might be TRBD1 (5 bases). Germline V gives CDR1 WNHNN, CDR2 SYGVQD (reference sequence). V lost 2 bases and J 7 bases, leaving 23 bases between the germline ends. The CDR3 has 17 residues. CDR3 in DNA: TGCGCCAGCAGTGAGGAGTGCATGAGGGACTTCGGTTGTGGCTACACCTTC. It encodes CASSEECMRDFGCGYTF.

The chain combines TRBV3-1 (or the pseudogene TRBV3-2) with TRBJ1-1; D is undetermined. Between the trimmed V and J ends, which lost 5 bases and 1 base, there was a span of 8 bases. Per germline, CDR1 LGHDT and CDR2 YNNKEL (reference sequence). This CDR3 has 13 residues. CDR3 in amino acids: CASSSRANTEAFF. CDR3 DNA: TGTGCCAGCAGCAGCCGGGCGAACACTGAAGCTTTCTTT.

The rearrangement uses TRBV7-2 and TRBJ2-7; D tentatively reads TRBD1 or TRBD2 (6 bases each). The V and J ends lost 10 bases and 4 bases respectively, with 17 bases between them. CDR1 is SGHTA and CDR2 is FQGNSA in the germline V gene. CDR3 length equals 13 residues. CDR3 amino acids: CATSVGGAYEQYF. Here the CDR3 DNA reads TGTGCCACCTCAGTCGGGGGCGCGTACGAGCAGTACTTC. Using reference TRBV7-2 and TRBJ2-7 for the parts outside the CDR3, the full variable domain is GAGVSQSPSNKVTEKGKDVELRCDPISGHTALYWYRQSLGQGLEFLIYFQGNSAPDKSGLPSDRFSAERTGGSVSTLTIQRTQQEDSAVYLCATSVGGAYEQYFGPGTRLTVT.

The chain combines TRBV28 with TRBJ2-5; 8 bases agree with TRBD1. This CDR3 is 14 amino acids long. Germline CDR1 reads MDHEN; CDR2 reads SYDVKM. J lost 4 bases, V lost 6 bases, and 7 bases had no gene match. This CDR3 reads CASSPDRVGETQYF. Here the CDR3 DNA reads TGTGCCAGCAGCCCGGACAGGGTCGGAGAGACCCAGTACTTC.

V usage is TRBV5-6 and J usage is TRBJ2-1, with D perhaps TRBD1 (6 bases). V was cut by 3 bases and J by 7 bases, with 14 bases left in between. The CDR3 totals 14 residues. Germline V gene sequence: CDR1 SGHDT, CDR2 YYEEEE. CDR3 in amino acids: CASSSPNRVNEQFF. The DNA of the CDR3 is TGTGCCAGCAGCTCCCCAAACAGGGTTAATGAGCAGTTCTTC.

The gene calls are TRBV5-4 and TRBJ1-3; a possible D gene is TRBD1 (5 bases). Per the germline V gene, CDR1 is SGHNT and CDR2 is YYREEE (reference sequence). CDR3 length equals 16 residues. V gave up 0 bases and J gave up 1 base, with 11 bases separating them. Here the CDR3 DNA reads TGTGCCAGCAGCTTGGGGGGCAGGGAATCTGGAAACACCATATATTTT. Amino acids: CASSLGGRESGNTIYF.

This clone was seen once. This chain connects TRBV6-5 to TRBJ2-1; D might be TRBD1 or TRBD2, each matching 5 bases. Germline loops: CDR1 MNHEY, CDR2 SVGAGI. Trimming removed 5 bases at V and 10 bases at J, with 9 bases between. The CDR3 spans 11 residues. DNA of the CDR3: TGTGCCAGCAGTCGGGACGGCGAGCAGTTCTTC. It encodes CASSRDGEQFF.

The chain recombines TRBV5-4 with TRBJ1-4, with D possibly matching TRBD1 (6 bases). The CDR3 contains 14 residues. V lost 2 bases and J 2 bases, leaving 7 bases between the germline ends. Per the germline V gene, CDR1 is SGHNT and CDR2 is YYREEE (reference sequence). In nucleotides, the CDR3 is TGTGCCAGCAGCTTCCAGGGGACTAATGAAAAACTGTTTTTT. Translating it yields CASSFQGTNEKLFF.